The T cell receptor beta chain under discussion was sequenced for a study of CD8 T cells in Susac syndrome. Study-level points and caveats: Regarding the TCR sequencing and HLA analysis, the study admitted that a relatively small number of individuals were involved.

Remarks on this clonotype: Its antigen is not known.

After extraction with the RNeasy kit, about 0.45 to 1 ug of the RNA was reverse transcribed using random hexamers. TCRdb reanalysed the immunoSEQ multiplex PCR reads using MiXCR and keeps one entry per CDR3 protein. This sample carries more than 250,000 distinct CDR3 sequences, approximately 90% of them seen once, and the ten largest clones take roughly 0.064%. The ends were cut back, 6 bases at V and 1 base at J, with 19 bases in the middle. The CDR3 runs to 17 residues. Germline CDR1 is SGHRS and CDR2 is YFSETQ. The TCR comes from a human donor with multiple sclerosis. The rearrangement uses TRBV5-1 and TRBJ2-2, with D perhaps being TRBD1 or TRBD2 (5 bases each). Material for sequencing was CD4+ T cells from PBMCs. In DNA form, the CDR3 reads TGCGCCAGCAAGGACAATAGTCCCGGACTGAACACCGGGGAGCTGTTTTTT. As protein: CASKDNSPGLNTGELFF.